One sample yielded the 3 T cell receptor beta chains listed below, sequenced in a study of regulatory T cells in long-lasting Graves disease. Indicated time point: newly diagnosed GD, antithyroid drugs for less than 3 months. The TCR library was made from RNA that had been extracted from PBMCs in TRIzol. Library construction for TCR beta used iRepertoire HTBI primers and Arm-PCR of CDR3 regions. TCRdb passed the multiplex PCR reads through MiXCR, listing each CDR3 protein once. The sample gives around 400,000 distinct CDR3 sequences, 15% to 19% of which show up once; 20% to 25% is in the top ten. Sequenced here: peripheral blood mononuclear cells (PBMCs), sampled at new diagnosis, from a patient treated with antithyroid drugs. All receptors derive from a female donor with Graves disease.

This chain joins TRBV7-2 and TRBJ2-2; D possibly uses TRBD1 or TRBD2 (7 bases each). CDR1 is SGHTA and CDR2 is FQGNSA in the germline V gene. The ends were cut back, 8 bases at V and 5 bases at J, with 24 bases in the middle. The CDR3 loop spans 17 amino acids. The CDR3 is CASSPPGRGRRTGELFF. CDR3 bases: TGTGCCAGCTCACCCCCGGGGAGGGGGCGCAGGACCGGGGAGCTGTTTTTT.

CDR3 sequence: CASSIGSSGANVLTF. CDR3 DNA sequence: TGTGCCAGTAGTATAGGGTCCTCTGGGGCCAACGTCCTGACTTTC. This sequence joins TRBV19 and TRBJ2-6, with D unresolved. In germline, CDR1 is LNHDA, CDR2 SQIVND (reference sequence). The CDR3 sequence is 15 residues long. Trimming left V 1 base short and J 0 bases short, with 4 bases between.

The chain carries TRBV6-1 and TRBJ2-1; 14 nucleotides line up with TRBD2. Trimming took 4 bases from V and 6 from J; bases not matched to a gene: 2. This CDR3 has 15 residues. The germline gives CDR1 MNHNS, CDR2 SASEGT. As DNA, the CDR3 is TGTGCCAGCAGTGCCGGGACTAGCGGGAGCAATGAGCAGTTCTTC. Translating it yields CASSAGTSGSNEQFF.